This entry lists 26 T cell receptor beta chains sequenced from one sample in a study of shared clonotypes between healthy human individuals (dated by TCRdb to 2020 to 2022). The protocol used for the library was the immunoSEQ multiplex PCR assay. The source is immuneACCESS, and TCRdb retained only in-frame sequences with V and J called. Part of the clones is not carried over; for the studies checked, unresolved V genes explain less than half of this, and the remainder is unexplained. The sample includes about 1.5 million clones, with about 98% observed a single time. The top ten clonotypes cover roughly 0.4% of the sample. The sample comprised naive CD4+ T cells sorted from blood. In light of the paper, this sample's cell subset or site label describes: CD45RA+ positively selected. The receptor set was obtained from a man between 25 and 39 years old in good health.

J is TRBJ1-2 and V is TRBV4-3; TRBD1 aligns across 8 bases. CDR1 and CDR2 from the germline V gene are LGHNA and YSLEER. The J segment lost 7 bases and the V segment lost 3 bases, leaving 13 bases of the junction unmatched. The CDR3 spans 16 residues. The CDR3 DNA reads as TGCGCCAGCAGCCACCTTACCGGGACAGGCAGCGGTGGCTACACCTTC. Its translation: CASSHLTGTGSGGYTF.

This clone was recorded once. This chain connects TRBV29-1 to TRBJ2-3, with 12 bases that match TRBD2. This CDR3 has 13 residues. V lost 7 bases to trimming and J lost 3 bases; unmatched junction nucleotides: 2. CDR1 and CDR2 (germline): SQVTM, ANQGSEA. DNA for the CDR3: TGCAGCGCTAGCGGGAGGGTAACAGATACGCAGTATTTT. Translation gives CSASGRVTDTQYF.

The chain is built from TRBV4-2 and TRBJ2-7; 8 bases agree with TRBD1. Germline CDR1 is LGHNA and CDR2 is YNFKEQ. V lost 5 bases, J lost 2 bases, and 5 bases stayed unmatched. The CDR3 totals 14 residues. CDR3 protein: CASSLWDRPYEQYF. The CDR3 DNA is TGTGCCAGCAGCTTGTGGGACAGGCCCTACGAGCAGTACTTC.

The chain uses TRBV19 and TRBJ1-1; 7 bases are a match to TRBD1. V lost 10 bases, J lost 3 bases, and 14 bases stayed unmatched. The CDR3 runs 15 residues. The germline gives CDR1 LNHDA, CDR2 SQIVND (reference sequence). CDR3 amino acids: CATSYRGVGYTEAFF. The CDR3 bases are TGTGCCACCTCGTACAGGGGAGTAGGGTACACTGAAGCTTTCTTT.

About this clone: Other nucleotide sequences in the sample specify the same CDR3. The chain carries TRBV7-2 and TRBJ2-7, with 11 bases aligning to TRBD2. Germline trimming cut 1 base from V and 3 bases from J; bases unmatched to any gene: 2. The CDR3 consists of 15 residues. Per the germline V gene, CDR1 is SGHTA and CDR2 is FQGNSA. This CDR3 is CASSLGLAGLYEQYF. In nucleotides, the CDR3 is TGTGCCAGCAGCTTAGGACTAGCGGGGCTCTACGAGCAGTACTTC.

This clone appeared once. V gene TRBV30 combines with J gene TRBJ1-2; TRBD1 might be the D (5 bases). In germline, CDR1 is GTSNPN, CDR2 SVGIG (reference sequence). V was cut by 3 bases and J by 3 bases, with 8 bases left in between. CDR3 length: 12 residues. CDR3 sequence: CAWRGRHYGYTF. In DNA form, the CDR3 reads TGTGCCTGGAGGGGACGGCACTATGGCTACACCTTC.

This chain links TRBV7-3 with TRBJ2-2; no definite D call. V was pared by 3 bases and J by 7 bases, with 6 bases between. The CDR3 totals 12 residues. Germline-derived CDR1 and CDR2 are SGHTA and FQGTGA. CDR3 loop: CASSFGVGELFF. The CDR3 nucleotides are TGTGCCAGCAGCTTTGGGGTCGGGGAGCTGTTTTTT.

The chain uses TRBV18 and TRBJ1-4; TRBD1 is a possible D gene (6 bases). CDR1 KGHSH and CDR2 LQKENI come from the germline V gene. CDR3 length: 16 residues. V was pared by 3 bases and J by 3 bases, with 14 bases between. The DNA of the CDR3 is TGTGCCAGCTCACCCGGACAGCCCCGGGCTAATGAAAAACTGTTTTTT. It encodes CASSPGQPRANEKLFF.

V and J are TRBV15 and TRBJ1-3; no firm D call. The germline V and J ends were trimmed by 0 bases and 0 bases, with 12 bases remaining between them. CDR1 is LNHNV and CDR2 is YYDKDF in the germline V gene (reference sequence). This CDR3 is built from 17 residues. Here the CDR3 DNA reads TGTGCCACCAGCAGAGATCTCTTGGGGAACTCTGGAAACACCATATATTTT. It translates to CATSRDLLGNSGNTIYF.

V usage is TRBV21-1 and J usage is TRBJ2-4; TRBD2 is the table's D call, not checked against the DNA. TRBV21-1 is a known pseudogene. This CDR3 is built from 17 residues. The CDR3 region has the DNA TGTGCCAGCAACGGGACTAGCGGGAGTTTTGCCAAAAACATTCAGTACTTC. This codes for CASNGTSGSFAKNIQYF.

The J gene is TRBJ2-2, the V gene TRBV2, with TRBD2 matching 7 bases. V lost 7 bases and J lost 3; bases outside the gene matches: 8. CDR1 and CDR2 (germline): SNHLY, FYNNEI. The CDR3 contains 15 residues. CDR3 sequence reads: CASMMSGIDTGELFF. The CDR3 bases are TGTGCCAGCATGATGAGCGGGATTGACACCGGGGAGCTGTTTTTT. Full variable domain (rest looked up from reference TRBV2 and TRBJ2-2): EPEVTQTPSHQVTQMGQEVILRCVPISNHLYFYWYRQILGQKVEFLVSFYNNEISEKSEIFDDQFSVERPDGSNFTLKIRSTKLEDSAMYFCASMMSGIDTGELFFGEGSRLTVL.

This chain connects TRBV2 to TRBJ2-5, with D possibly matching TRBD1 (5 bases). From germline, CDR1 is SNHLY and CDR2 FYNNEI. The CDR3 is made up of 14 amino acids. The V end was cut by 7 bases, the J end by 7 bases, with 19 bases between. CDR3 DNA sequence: TGTGCCAGCACTCCAGGGCCGGGTTGGGGGACCCAGTACTTC. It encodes CASTPGPGWGTQYF.

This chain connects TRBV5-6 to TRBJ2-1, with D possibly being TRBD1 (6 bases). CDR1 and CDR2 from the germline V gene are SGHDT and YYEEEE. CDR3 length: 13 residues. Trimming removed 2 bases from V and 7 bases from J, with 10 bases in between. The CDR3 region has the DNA TGTGCCAGCAGCTTTACAGGGCGAAATGAGCAGTTCTTC. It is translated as CASSFTGRNEQFF.

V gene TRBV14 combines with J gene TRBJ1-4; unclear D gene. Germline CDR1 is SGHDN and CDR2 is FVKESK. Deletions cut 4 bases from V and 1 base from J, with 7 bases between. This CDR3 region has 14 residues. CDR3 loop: CASSPHVTNEKLFF. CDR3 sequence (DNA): TGTGCCAGCAGCCCACACGTAACTAATGAAAAACTGTTTTTT. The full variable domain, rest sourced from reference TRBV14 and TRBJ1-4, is EAGVTQFPSHSVIEKGQTVTLRCDPISGHDNLYWYRRVMGKEIKFLLHFVKESKQDESGMPNNRFLAERTGGTYSTLKVQPAELEDSGVYFCASSPHVTNEKLFFGSGTQLSVL.

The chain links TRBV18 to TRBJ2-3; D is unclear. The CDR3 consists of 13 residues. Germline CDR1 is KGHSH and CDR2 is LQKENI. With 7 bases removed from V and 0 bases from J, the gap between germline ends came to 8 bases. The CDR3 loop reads CASCMDSTDTQYF. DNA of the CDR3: TGTGCCAGCTGTATGGACAGCACAGATACGCAGTATTTT.

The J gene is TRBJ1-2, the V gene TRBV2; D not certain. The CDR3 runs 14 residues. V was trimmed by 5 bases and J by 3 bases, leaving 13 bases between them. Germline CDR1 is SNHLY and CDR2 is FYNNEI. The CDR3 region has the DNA TGTGCCAGCAGTCCGACAAGTTACGACTATGGCTACACCTTC. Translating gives CASSPTSYDYGYTF.

This CDR3 is CASSLAAGAGGYYEQYF. CDR3 DNA sequence: TGTGCCAGCAGCTTAGCGGCAGGGGCAGGGGGCTACTACGAGCAGTACTTC. The chain has TRBV7-6 and TRBJ2-7; TRBD1 aligns across 8 bases. The germline CDR1 and CDR2 sequences are SGHVS and FNYEAQ. The trim removed 0 bases at V and 3 bases at J, leaving 10 bases unmatched. The CDR3 spans 17 residues.

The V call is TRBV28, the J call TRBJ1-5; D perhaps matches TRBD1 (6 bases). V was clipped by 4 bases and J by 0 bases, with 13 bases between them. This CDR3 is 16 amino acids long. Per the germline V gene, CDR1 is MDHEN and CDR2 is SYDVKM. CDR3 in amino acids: CASSSLRTDSNQPQHF. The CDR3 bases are TGTGCCAGCAGTTCTCTTCGGACAGATAGCAATCAGCCCCAGCATTTT.

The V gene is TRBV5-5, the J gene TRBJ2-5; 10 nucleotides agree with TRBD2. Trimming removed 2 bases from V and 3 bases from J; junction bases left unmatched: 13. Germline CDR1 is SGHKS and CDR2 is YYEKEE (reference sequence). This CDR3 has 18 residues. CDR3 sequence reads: CASSLRGLAGVREETQYF. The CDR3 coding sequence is TGTGCCAGCAGCTTAAGAGGCCTAGCGGGAGTTAGGGAAGAGACCCAGTACTTC.

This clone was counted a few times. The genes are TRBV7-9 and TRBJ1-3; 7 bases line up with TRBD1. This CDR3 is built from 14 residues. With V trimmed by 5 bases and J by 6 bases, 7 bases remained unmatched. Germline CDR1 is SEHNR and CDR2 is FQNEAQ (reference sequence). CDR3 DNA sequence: TGTGCCAGCAGCGCGAGACAGGGTTCAAACACCATATATTTT. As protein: CASSARQGSNTIYF. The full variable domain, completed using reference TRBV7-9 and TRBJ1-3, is DTGVSQNPRHKITKRGQNVTFRCDPISEHNRLYWYRQTLGQGPEFLTYFQNEAQLEKSRLLSDRFSAERPKGSFSTLEIQRTEQGDSAMYLCASSARQGSNTIYFGEGSWLTVV.

The CDR3 DNA is TGCGCCAGCAGCTTGGCCCCGGGACAGGGGGCGGGAAAGACCCAGTACTTC. Its protein product is CASSLAPGQGAGKTQYF. The chain joins TRBV5-1 to TRBJ2-5, with 12 bases lining up with TRBD1. After removal of 0 bases from V and 6 bases from J, the junction contained 9 bases not matched to a gene. Germline V gives CDR1 SGHRS, CDR2 YFSETQ. This CDR3 has 17 residues.

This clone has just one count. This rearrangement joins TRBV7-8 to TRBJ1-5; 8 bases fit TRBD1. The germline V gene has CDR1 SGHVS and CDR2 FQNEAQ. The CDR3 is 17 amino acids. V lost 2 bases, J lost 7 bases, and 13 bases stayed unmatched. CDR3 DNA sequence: TGTGCCAGCAGCTTACGAAATGGACAGGGCAGAGTACAGCCCCAGCATTTT. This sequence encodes CASSLRNGQGRVQPQHF.

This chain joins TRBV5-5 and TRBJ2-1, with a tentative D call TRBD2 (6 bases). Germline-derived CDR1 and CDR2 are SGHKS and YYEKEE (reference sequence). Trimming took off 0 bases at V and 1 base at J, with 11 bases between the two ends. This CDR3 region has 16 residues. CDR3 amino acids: CASSLAAGSSYNEQFF. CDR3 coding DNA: TGTGCCAGCAGCTTGGCGGCGGGATCGTCCTACAATGAGCAGTTCTTC. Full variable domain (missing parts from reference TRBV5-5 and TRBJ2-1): DAGVTQSPTHLIKTRGQQVTLRCSPISGHKSVSWYQQVLGQGPQFIFQYYEKEERGRGNFPDRFSARQFPNYSSELNVNALLLGDSALYLCASSLAAGSSYNEQFFGPGTRLTVL.

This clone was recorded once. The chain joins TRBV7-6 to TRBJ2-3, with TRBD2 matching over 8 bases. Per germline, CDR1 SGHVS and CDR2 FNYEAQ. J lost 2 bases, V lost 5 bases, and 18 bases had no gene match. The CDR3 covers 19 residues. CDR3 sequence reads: CASSHHSFREGVDTDTQYF. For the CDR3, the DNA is TGTGCCAGCAGCCATCACTCGTTCCGGGAGGGGGTGGACACAGATACGCAGTATTTT.

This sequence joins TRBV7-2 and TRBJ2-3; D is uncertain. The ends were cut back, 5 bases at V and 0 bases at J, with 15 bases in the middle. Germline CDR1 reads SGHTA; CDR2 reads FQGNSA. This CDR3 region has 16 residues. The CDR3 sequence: CASSHTRVPSTDTQYF. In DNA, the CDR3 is TGTGCCAGCAGCCACACTCGCGTACCTAGCACAGATACGCAGTATTTT.

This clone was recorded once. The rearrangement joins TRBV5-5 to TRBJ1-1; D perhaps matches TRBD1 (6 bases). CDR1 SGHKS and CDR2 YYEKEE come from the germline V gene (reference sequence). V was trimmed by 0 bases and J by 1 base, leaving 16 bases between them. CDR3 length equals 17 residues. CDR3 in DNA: TGTGCCAGCAGCTTGGTGCCGCGGACAGCGGGGAACACTGAAGCTTTCTTT. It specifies CASSLVPRTAGNTEAFF.